The T cell receptor beta chain under discussion was sequenced for a study of human T cells and chemical hapten exposure. From whole blood left unfractionated, total RNA was extracted. Each cDNA molecule in the library carried unique molecular identifiers. TCRdb called the 5' RACE reads again in MiXCR, with one record for every CDR3 protein. The repertoire holds under 85,000 distinct CDR3 sequences, with roughly 8.4% as singletons. This clonotype was seen ten or more times. Trimming pared 2 bases from V and 6 bases from J, leaving 18 bases between. The CDR3 totals 16 residues. CDR1 LGHNA and CDR2 YNFKEQ come from the germline V gene.

This rearrangement joins TRBV4-2 to TRBJ2-3, with D tentatively TRBD1 (5 bases). This sequence was found in a male donor in good health. CDR3 region: CASSQIPQGLWDTQYF. The CDR3 DNA reads TGTGCCAGCAGCCAAATTCCCCAGGGCTTGTGGGATACGCAGTATTTT.